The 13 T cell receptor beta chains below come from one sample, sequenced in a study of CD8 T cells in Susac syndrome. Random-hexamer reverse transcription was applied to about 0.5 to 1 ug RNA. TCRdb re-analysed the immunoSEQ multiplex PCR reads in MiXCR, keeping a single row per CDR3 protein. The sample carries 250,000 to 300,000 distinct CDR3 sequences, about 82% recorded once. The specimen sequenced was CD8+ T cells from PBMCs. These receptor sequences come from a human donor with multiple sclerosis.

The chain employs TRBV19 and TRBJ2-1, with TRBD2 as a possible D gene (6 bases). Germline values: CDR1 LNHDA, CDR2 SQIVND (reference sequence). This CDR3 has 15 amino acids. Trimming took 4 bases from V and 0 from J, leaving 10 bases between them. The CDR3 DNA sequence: TGTGCCAGTAGTAATAGCGGAAGCTCCTACAATGAGCAGTTCTTC. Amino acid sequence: CASSNSGSSYNEQFF.

The CDR3 nucleotides are TGTGCCAGCAGCCCCTTCGGCGCGGTCTACATTTTTGGGCAGTTCTTC. Translating it yields CASSPFGAVYIFGQFF. This sequence joins TRBV6-1 and TRBJ2-1; D not resolved. Trimming removed 6 bases from V and 12 bases from J, with 27 bases in between. This CDR3 is built from 16 residues. Germline lookup yields CDR1 MNHNS and CDR2 SASEGT.

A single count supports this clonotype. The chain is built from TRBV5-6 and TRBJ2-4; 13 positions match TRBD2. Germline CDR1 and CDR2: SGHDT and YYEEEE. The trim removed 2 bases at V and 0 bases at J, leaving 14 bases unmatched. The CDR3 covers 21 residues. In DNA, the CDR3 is TGTGCCAGCAGCTTACTGGATCCGGGACTAGCGGGACTTCTAGCCAAAAACATTCAGTACTTC. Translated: CASSLLDPGLAGLLAKNIQYF.

CDR3 bases: TGTGCCAGCAGCTACCTAGGGGGCAGGGAAGAAGGCTACACCTTC. It yields the protein CASSYLGGREEGYTF. The rearrangement uses TRBV7-9 and TRBJ1-2, with 7 bases identical to TRBD1. CDR1 and CDR2 from the germline V gene are SEHNR and FQNEAQ (reference sequence). The V and J ends lost 4 bases and 8 bases, in that order; junction bases with no gene match: 13. The length of the CDR3 is 15 residues. Together with reference TRBV7-9 and TRBJ1-2, the CDR3 gives the full variable domain: DTGVSQNPRHKITKRGQNVTFRCDPISEHNRLYWYRQTLGQGPEFLTYFQNEAQLEKSRLLSDRFSAERPKGSFSTLEIQRTEQGDSAMYLCASSYLGGREEGYTFGSGTRLTVV.

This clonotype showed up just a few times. CDR3: CASSWLAGVLYEQYF. CDR3 in DNA: TGTGCCAGCAGTTGGTTAGCGGGAGTTCTCTACGAGCAGTACTTC. V and J are TRBV6-5 and TRBJ2-7; TRBD2 agrees at 9 bases. CDR1 MNHEY and CDR2 SVGAGI come from the germline V gene. The junction had 7 bases not matched to a gene; V was cut back by 4 bases and J by 3 bases. CDR3 length: 15 residues.

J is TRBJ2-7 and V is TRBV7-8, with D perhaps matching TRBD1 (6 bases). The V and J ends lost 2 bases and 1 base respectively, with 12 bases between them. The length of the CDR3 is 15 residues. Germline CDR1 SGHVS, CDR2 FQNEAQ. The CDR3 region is CASSLFGRGSYEQYF. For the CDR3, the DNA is TGTGCCAGCAGCTTATTTGGCAGGGGATCCTACGAGCAGTACTTC.

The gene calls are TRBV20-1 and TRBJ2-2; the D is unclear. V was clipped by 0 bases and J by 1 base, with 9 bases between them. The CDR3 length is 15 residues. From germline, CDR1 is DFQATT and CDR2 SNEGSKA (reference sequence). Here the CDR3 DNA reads TGCAGTGCTAGAGATCGGTGGGAGAACACCGGGGAGCTGTTTTTT. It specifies CSARDRWENTGELFF.

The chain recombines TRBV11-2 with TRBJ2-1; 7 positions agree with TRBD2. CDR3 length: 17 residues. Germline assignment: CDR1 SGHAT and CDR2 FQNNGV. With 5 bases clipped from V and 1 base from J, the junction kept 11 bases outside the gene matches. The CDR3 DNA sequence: TGTGCCAGCAGCCTAAGGGCCCCGGGACTATCCTACAATGAGCAGTTCTTC. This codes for CASSLRAPGLSYNEQFF.

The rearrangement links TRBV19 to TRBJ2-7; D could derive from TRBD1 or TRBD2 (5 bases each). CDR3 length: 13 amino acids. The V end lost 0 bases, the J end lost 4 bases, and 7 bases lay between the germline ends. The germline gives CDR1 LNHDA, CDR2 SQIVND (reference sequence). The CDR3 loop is CASSIDGAYEQYF. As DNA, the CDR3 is TGTGCCAGTAGTATAGACGGGGCATACGAGCAGTACTTC.

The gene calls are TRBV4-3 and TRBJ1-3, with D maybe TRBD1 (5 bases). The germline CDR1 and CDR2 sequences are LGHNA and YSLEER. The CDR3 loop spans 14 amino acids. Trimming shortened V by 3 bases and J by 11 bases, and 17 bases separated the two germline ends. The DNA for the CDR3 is TGCGCCAGCAGCCATCGCAGCAGGGACGAACCCATATATTTT. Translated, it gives CASSHRSRDEPIYF.

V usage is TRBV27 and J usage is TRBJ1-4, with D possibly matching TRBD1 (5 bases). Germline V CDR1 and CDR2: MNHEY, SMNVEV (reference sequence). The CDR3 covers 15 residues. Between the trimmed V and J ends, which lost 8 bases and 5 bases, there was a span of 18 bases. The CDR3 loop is CASSPIRDGNEKLFF. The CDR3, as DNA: TGTGCCAGCTCTCCTATCCGGGACGGGAATGAAAAACTGTTTTTT.

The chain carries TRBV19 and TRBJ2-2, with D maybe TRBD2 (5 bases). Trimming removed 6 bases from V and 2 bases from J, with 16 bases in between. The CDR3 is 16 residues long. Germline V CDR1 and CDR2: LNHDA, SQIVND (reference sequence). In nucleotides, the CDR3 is TGTGCCAGTAGCCCTGTGGTAGCGAGCAACACCGGGGAGCTGTTTTTT. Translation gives CASSPVVASNTGELFF.

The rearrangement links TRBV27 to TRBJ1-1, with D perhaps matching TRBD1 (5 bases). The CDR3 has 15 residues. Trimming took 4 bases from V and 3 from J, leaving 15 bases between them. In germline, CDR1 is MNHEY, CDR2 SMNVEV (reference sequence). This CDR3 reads CASSWGMWGDTEAFF. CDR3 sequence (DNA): TGTGCCAGCAGTTGGGGGATGTGGGGGGACACTGAAGCTTTCTTT.